This T cell receptor beta chain appears in the sequencing data of a study of human T cells and chemical hapten exposure. TCRdb recomputed calls from the RACE reads with MiXCR, one row per CDR3 protein. There are tens of thousands of distinct CDR3 sequences in the sample; roughly 10% occur only once, and 11% to 15% lies in the top ten. This clonotype was counted ten times or more. Described time point: patch test 2, 6 weeks after DPC sensitization. The sample's treatment: therapeutic diphenylcyclopropenone sensitization with weekly scalp DPC. Extraction of total RNA was performed on unfractionated whole blood. Germline V gene lookup returns CDR1 SGHAT and CDR2 FQNNGV. The CDR3 runs 15 residues. With V trimmed by 0 bases and J by 3 bases, 3 bases remained unmatched.

The input for sequencing was whole blood, taken in connection with sensitization to the hapten diphenylcyclopropenone (DPC). The chain has TRBV11-2 and TRBJ2-7, with 9 bases lining up with TRBD1. This receptor was identified in a woman aged 25 to 39 with alopecia areata. Some clones in this sample may be carry-over from other donors' samples. The DNA for the CDR3 is TGTGCCAGCAGCTTAGATCGGACAGGGGTCTACGAGCAGTACTTC. It specifies CASSLDRTGVYEQYF.